The 31 T cell receptor beta chains reported below all come from one sample, sequenced in a study of cytomegalovirus exposure and HLA in healthy donors. A multiplex PCR was run with 60 Vbeta primers and 13 Jbeta primers. TCRdb's table, derived via immunoSEQ multiplex PCR, lists solely in-frame clones and lacks some. The sample has roughly 200,000 clones, 75% to 90% seen once. Sequencing was carried out using PBMCs. These receptors all come from a woman between 25 and 40 years old in good health and CMV-seronegative.

This chain connects TRBV28 to TRBJ2-7, with D possibly being TRBD1 (5 bases). The CDR3 covers 17 residues. Germline-derived CDR1 and CDR2 are MDHEN and SYDVKM. Deletions cut 6 bases from V and 0 bases from J, with 21 bases between. CDR3 sequence (DNA): TGTGCCAGCAGCCCCCACCCAGGGTCTCCGACCTCCTACGAGCAGTACTTC. Its protein is CASSPHPGSPTSYEQYF.

The V call is TRBV2, the J call TRBJ2-1; 12 positions agree with TRBD2. The germline CDR1 and CDR2 sequences are SNHLY and FYNNEI. V was pared by 4 bases and J by 9 bases, with 4 bases of the junction left unmatched. The CDR3 totals 14 residues. DNA for the CDR3: TGTGCCAGCAGTGCCCTAGCGGGAGGGGGTGAGCAGTTCTTC. As protein: CASSALAGGGEQFF.

In DNA, the CDR3 is TGCGCCAGCAAAAAAGCGGGAGGGGGCAATGAGCAGTTCTTC. This codes for CASKKAGGGNEQFF. The chain uses TRBV10-2 and TRBJ2-1; 10 bases map to TRBD2. CDR1 WSHSY and CDR2 SAAADI come from the germline V gene. Losses at the gene ends were 7 bases for V and 6 bases for J; bases not matched to a gene: 6. The CDR3 is made up of 14 amino acids.

The chain joins TRBV15 to TRBJ2-2; no definite D call. V lost 2 bases to trimming and J lost 4 bases, with 5 bases between them. The CDR3 has 13 residues. The germline V gene encodes CDR1 LNHNV and CDR2 YYDKDF (reference sequence). This CDR3 reads CATSRWATGELFF. The CDR3 coding sequence is TGTGCCACCAGCAGATGGGCCACCGGGGAGCTGTTTTTT.

V usage is TRBV25-1 and J usage is TRBJ2-1; D possibly corresponds to TRBD2 (6 bases). The CDR3 spans 14 residues. Germline V gives CDR1 MGHDK, CDR2 SYGVNS. V was clipped by 5 bases and J by 10 bases, with 18 bases between them. In nucleotides, the CDR3 is TGTGCCAGCAGTCTACATGGGGGAGGATTCGAGCAGTTCTTC. Its translation: CASSLHGGGFEQFF.

This chain connects TRBV15 to TRBJ1-1; TRBD1 matches at 9 bases. The CDR3 spans 14 residues. Trimming removed 7 bases from V and 0 bases from J; junction bases left unmatched: 3. Germline loops: CDR1 LNHNV, CDR2 YYDKDF (reference sequence). The CDR3 is CATKQGALNTEAFF. CDR3 DNA sequence: TGTGCCACCAAACAGGGGGCGTTGAACACTGAAGCTTTCTTT.

The chain has TRBV10-3 and TRBJ1-1; possibly TRBD1 for D (5 bases). Germline-derived CDR1 and CDR2 are ENHRY and SYGVKD. The CDR3 has 13 residues. The V gene lost 3 bases and the J gene lost 4 bases, with 9 bases spanning the gap. Here the CDR3 reads CAISDIRGTEAFF. Written as DNA, the CDR3 is TGTGCCATCAGTGACATAAGGGGCACTGAAGCTTTCTTT.

The chain couples TRBV10-1 to TRBJ1-1; D unclear. In germline, CDR1 is WNHNN, CDR2 SYGVQD (reference sequence). The V gene lost 2 bases and the J gene lost 7 bases, with 14 bases spanning the gap. This CDR3 contains 14 residues. The CDR3 region is CASSETRQRVEAFF. CDR3 DNA: TGCGCCAGCAGTGAGACAAGGCAGAGGGTTGAAGCTTTCTTT.

V gene TRBV11-1 combines with J gene TRBJ2-1; 8 nucleotides line up with TRBD1. After removal of 3 bases from V and 9 bases from J, the junction contained 19 bases not matched to a gene. The CDR3 covers 18 residues. CDR1 and CDR2 from the germline V gene are SGHAT and FQDESV (reference sequence). CDR3 DNA: TGTGCCAGCAGCTTCCCCCGGGACAGGTCTCACGGGGCGGTTGAGCAGTTCTTC. Translating gives CASSFPRDRSHGAVEQFF. Filled out from reference TRBV11-1 and TRBJ2-1, the complete variable domain reads EAEVAQSPRYKITEKSQAVAFWCDPISGHATLYWYRQILGQGPELLVQFQDESVVDDSQLPKDRFSAERLKGVDSTLKIQPAELGDSAMYLCASSFPRDRSHGAVEQFFGPGTRLTVL.

The chain's CDR3 is CSVEGGLGTDTQYF. DNA of the CDR3: TGCAGCGTTGAAGGGGGACTAGGCACAGATACGCAGTATTTT. The chain joins TRBV29-1 to TRBJ2-3; 8 bases match TRBD2. V gave up 1 base and J gave up 1 base; unmatched junction bases: 1. The CDR3 totals 14 residues. The germline V gene has CDR1 SQVTM and CDR2 ANQGSEA.

The J gene is TRBJ2-5, the V gene TRBV6-6, with 8 bases matching TRBD1. Looked up from germline, CDR1 is MNHNY and CDR2 is SVGAGI (reference sequence). V lost 8 bases, J lost 5 bases, and 4 bases stayed unmatched. This CDR3 has 12 residues. CDR3 loop: CASARDRETQYF. The DNA for the CDR3 is TGTGCCAGCGCCCGGGACAGGGAGACCCAGTACTTC.

The chain is built from TRBV5-1 and TRBJ2-3; maybe TRBD1 (7 bases). Trimming took 0 bases from V and 4 from J, leaving 15 bases between them. CDR1 SGHRS and CDR2 YFSETQ come from the germline V gene. The CDR3 contains 16 residues. CDR3 loop: CASSLAAGRGADTQYF. The CDR3 bases are TGCGCCAGCAGCTTGGCCGCGGGCAGGGGGGCAGATACGCAGTATTTT.

This clone was detected once. The chain couples TRBV11-2 to TRBJ1-5; tentatively, D is TRBD1 (6 bases). Germline CDR1 is SGHAT and CDR2 is FQNNGV. The CDR3 extends over 15 amino acids. Trimming shortened V by 2 bases and J by 7 bases, and 15 bases separated the two germline ends. The CDR3 protein is CASSLLGQRDQPQHF. The DNA of the CDR3 is TGTGCCAGCAGCTTACTTGGACAGCGTGACCAGCCCCAGCATTTT.

V usage is TRBV29-1 and J usage is TRBJ2-3; 12 bases fit TRBD2. Germline values: CDR1 SQVTM, CDR2 ANQGSEA. J gave up 1 base and V 5 bases, and 13 bases lay outside the gene matches. The CDR3 extends over 18 amino acids. In nucleotides, the CDR3 is TGCAGCGTTCGAACTAGCGGGAGGCCCCTGGGGGGCACAGATACGCAGTATTTT. This encodes CSVRTSGRPLGGTDTQYF.

The genes are TRBV28 and TRBJ1-1; D is possibly TRBD1 (5 bases). The CDR3 contains 14 residues. Trimming removed 2 bases at V and 11 bases at J, with 18 bases between. Germline CDR1 reads MDHEN; CDR2 reads SYDVKM. The CDR3 here is CASSLTVRARRAFF. The CDR3 DNA reads TGTGCCAGCAGTTTAACCGTCAGGGCTCGGCGGGCTTTCTTT.

V and J are TRBV28 and TRBJ1-2; D remains unclear. Trimming cost V 6 bases and J 0 bases, with 11 bases left between them. The V gene's germline CDR1 is MDHEN and CDR2 SYDVKM. This CDR3 spans 14 amino acids. This CDR3 is CASSYAGANYGYTF. The CDR3 DNA reads TGTGCCAGCAGCTACGCCGGGGCTAACTATGGCTACACCTTC.

V and J are TRBV19 and TRBJ2-5; maybe TRBD1 (6 bases). CDR1 and CDR2 (germline): LNHDA, SQIVND (reference sequence). This CDR3 spans 14 amino acids. Trimming removed 5 bases from V and 1 base from J, with 11 bases in between. CDR3 region: CASSPGQFQETQYF. The CDR3 DNA follows: TGTGCCAGTAGTCCAGGACAGTTCCAAGAGACCCAGTACTTC.

This rearrangement joins TRBV7-3 to TRBJ1-1; TRBD1 agrees at 9 bases. The junction had 3 bases not matched to a gene; V was cut back by 3 bases and J by 4 bases. The germline CDR1 and CDR2 sequences are SGHTA and FQGTGA. The CDR3 is 14 residues long. The CDR3 spells CASSLTGGGTEAFF. The DNA for the CDR3 is TGTGCCAGCAGCTTGACAGGGGGGGGCACTGAAGCTTTCTTT.

In the case of this clone: Mismatch with germline at one junction end may stem from a read error. J is TRBJ2-1 and V is TRBV28, with D possibly being TRBD1 (6 bases). The length of the CDR3 is 13 residues. The V gene's germline CDR1 is MDHEN and CDR2 SYDVKM. CDR3 coding DNA: TGTGCCAGCAGTTTCCAGGCAGGGGTCGGTAAAGTCTTC. The encoded protein is CASSFQAGVGKVF.

V is TRBV6-1 and J is TRBJ2-3; 7 bases match TRBD1. With 6 bases clipped from V and 3 bases from J, the junction kept 6 bases outside the gene matches. CDR3 length equals 14 residues. CDR1 MNHNS and CDR2 SASEGT come from the germline V gene. The CDR3 region is CASRDRSLTDTQYF. In nucleotides, the CDR3 is TGTGCCAGCAGGGACAGGAGCTTGACAGATACGCAGTATTTT.

This sequence joins TRBV28 and TRBJ2-5; 7 nucleotides line up with TRBD2. In germline, CDR1 is MDHEN, CDR2 SYDVKM. J gave up 4 bases and V 3 bases, and 8 bases lay outside the gene matches. CDR3 length: 15 residues. The CDR3 coding sequence is TGTGCCAGCAGTTTGGGCGGCGGGGGTAGAGAGACCCAGTACTTC. This gives the protein CASSLGGGGRETQYF.

This sequence joins TRBV2 and TRBJ2-2; D is undetermined. The CDR3 extends over 14 amino acids. The V end was cut by 8 bases, the J end by 4 bases, with 14 bases between. Germline V gene data show CDR1 as SNHLY and CDR2 as FYNNEI. CDR3 region: CASETERVTGELFF. CDR3 DNA: TGTGCCAGCGAAACGGAGCGAGTCACCGGGGAGCTGTTTTTT.

V usage is TRBV6-1 and J usage is TRBJ2-1, with TRBD1 matching over 7 bases. J lost 9 bases, V lost 7 bases, and 9 bases had no gene match. CDR1 is MNHNS and CDR2 is SASEGT in the germline V gene. This CDR3 region has 13 residues. CDR3: CASTPRDSLEQFF. CDR3 in DNA: TGTGCCAGCACTCCCCGGGACAGTCTTGAGCAGTTCTTC.

Only a few counts were recorded for this clone. This chain connects TRBV19 to TRBJ2-7, with 7 bases identical to TRBD1. CDR3 length: 14 residues. Germline-derived CDR1 and CDR2 are LNHDA and SQIVND (reference sequence). The V and J ends lost 7 bases and 3 bases, in that order; junction bases with no gene match: 9. Here the CDR3 DNA reads TGTGCCAGTAAAGGACAGGACGCCGACTACGAGCAGTACTTC. It yields the protein CASKGQDADYEQYF.

The chain links TRBV19 to TRBJ1-1; maybe TRBD1 (6 bases). Trimming left V 6 bases short and J 4 bases short, with 15 bases between. In germline, CDR1 is LNHDA, CDR2 SQIVND (reference sequence). There are 14 residues in the CDR3. The CDR3 DNA follows: TGTGCCAGTAGCATCTACAGGGACCCCACTGAAGCTTTCTTT. Encoded protein: CASSIYRDPTEAFF.

The chain has TRBV6-1 and TRBJ1-2; D is unresolved. Per germline, CDR1 MNHNS and CDR2 SASEGT. This CDR3 is 13 amino acids long. V lost 6 bases and J 5 bases, leaving 13 bases between the germline ends. The CDR3 loop reads CASRDDGDYGYTF. DNA for the CDR3: TGTGCCAGCAGAGACGACGGAGATTATGGCTACACCTTC.

DNA for the CDR3: TGTGCCAGCAGCTTAAGTGGGGCCCCCAATGAGCAGTTCTTC. This codes for CASSLSGAPNEQFF. The chain employs TRBV7-9 and TRBJ2-1; D is perhaps TRBD1 (5 bases). This CDR3 is 14 amino acids long. Trimming removed 2 bases from V and 6 bases from J, with 11 bases in between. The germline CDR1 and CDR2 sequences are SEHNR and FQNEAQ (reference sequence).

This chain links TRBV2 with TRBJ2-1; 8 nucleotides agree with TRBD2. The length of the CDR3 is 14 residues. V lost 5 bases and J lost 3; bases outside the gene matches: 3. Germline assignment: CDR1 SNHLY and CDR2 FYNNEI. The CDR3 protein is CASSPLAGYNEQFF. The CDR3 DNA reads TGTGCCAGCAGTCCTCTAGCGGGCTACAATGAGCAGTTCTTC.

The chain uses TRBV25-1 and TRBJ2-5; D possibly corresponds to TRBD2 (6 bases). V lost 3 bases and J 1 base, leaving 18 bases between the germline ends. Germline-derived CDR1 and CDR2 are MGHDK and SYGVNS. CDR3 size: 17 residues. The CDR3 DNA reads as TGTGCCAGCAGTGAGATGTGTAGCGGAAACGCCCAAGAGACCCAGTACTTC. Protein: CASSEMCSGNAQETQYF.

The rearrangement uses TRBV5-1 and TRBJ1-5; possible D gene TRBD1, 5 bases. Trimming shortened V by 0 bases and J by 3 bases, and 19 bases separated the two germline ends. Germline CDR1 SGHRS, CDR2 YFSETQ. The CDR3 loop spans 18 amino acids. CDR3 nucleotides: TGCGCCAGCAGCTTGGTATTGGGGGGGAGCGGACACAATCAGCCCCAGCATTTT. It translates to CASSLVLGGSGHNQPQHF.

The chain couples TRBV6-6 to TRBJ2-3, with 9 bases matching TRBD1. The CDR3 is 15 amino acids. Germline V CDR1 and CDR2: MNHNY, SVGAGI (reference sequence). V was pared by 6 bases and J by 2 bases, with 6 bases of the junction left unmatched. The CDR3 here is CASSPTGGLTDTQYF. The CDR3, as DNA: TGTGCCAGCAGCCCGACAGGGGGACTCACAGATACGCAGTATTTT.